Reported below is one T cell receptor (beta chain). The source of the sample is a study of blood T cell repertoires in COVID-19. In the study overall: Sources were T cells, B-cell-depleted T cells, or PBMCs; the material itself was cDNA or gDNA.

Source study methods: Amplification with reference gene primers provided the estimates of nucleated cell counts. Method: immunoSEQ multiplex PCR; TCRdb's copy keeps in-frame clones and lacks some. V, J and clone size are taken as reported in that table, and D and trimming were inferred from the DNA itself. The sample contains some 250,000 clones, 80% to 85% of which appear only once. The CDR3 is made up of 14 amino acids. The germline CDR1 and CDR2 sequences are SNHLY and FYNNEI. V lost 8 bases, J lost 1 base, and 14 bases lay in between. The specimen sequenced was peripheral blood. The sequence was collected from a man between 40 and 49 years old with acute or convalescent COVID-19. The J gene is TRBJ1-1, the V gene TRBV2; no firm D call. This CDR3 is CASQEFTGNTEAFF. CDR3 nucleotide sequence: TGTGCCAGCCAAGAGTTCACGGGGAACACTGAAGCTTTCTTT.